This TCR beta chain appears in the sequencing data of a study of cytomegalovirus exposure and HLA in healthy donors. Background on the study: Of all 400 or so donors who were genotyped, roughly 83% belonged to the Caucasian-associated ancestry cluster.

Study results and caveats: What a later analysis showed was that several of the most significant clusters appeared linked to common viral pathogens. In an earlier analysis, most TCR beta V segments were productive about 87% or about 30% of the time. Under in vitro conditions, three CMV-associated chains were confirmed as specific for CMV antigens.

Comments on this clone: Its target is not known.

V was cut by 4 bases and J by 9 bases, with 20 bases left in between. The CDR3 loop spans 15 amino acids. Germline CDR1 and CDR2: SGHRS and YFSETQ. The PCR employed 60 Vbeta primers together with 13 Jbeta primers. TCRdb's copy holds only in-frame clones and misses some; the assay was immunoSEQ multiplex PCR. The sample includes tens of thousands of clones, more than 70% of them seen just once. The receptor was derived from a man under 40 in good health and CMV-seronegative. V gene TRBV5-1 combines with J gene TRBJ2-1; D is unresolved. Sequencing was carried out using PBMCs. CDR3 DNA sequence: TGCGCCAGCAGCACGGATGGTGTGGCGGCGCTTGAGCAGTTCTTC. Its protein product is CASSTDGVAALEQFF.